These 5 T cell receptor beta chains came from one sample sequenced in a study of T-cell memory formation after mild COVID-19. TCRdb itself ran the 5' RACE reads through MiXCR, one entry per CDR3 protein. The table lists almost 550,000 distinct CDR3 sequences, roughly 20% of them singletons. What was sequenced was PBMCs or a T cell subset sorted from them (not recorded which). These receptors originate from an adult woman who had mild COVID-19 (a few samples of this study predate the infection). Cell type and time point are not known.

This clonotype came up a few times. V and J are TRBV5-1 and TRBJ1-1, with 7 bases fitting TRBD1. With 0 bases clipped from V and 1 base from J, the junction kept 3 bases outside the gene matches. The CDR3 contains 15 residues. The germline gives CDR1 SGHRS, CDR2 YFSETQ. The CDR3 DNA reads TGCGCCAGCAGCTTGGAGGGGGCGCGGAACACTGAAGCTTTCTTT. Its translation: CASSLEGARNTEAFF.

In its sample, this clonotype was seen a few times. This chain connects TRBV5-1 to TRBJ2-1; tentatively, D is TRBD1 (5 bases). Trimming pared 0 bases from V and 3 bases from J, leaving 13 bases between. CDR3 length: 16 residues. CDR1 SGHRS and CDR2 YFSETQ come from the germline V gene. This CDR3 is CASSLDRADSYNEQFF. The CDR3 coding sequence is TGCGCCAGCAGCTTGGACCGTGCAGACAGCTACAATGAGCAGTTCTTC.

This clonotype was seen only a few times. The rearrangement uses TRBV5-1 and TRBJ1-3, with a tentative D call TRBD1 (5 bases). The V and J ends lost 3 bases and 0 bases respectively, with 13 bases between them. This CDR3 is built from 16 residues. CDR1 is SGHRS, CDR2 YFSETQ, per germline. The DNA of the CDR3 is TGCGCCAGCAGCTACGGACTAGGGGCCTCTGGAAACACCATATATTTT. It yields the protein CASSYGLGASGNTIYF.

The rearrangement uses TRBV18 and TRBJ2-3; TRBD2 might be the D (6 bases). V shed 1 base and J shed 1 base, with 12 bases lying between them. Germline CDR1 reads KGHSH; CDR2 reads LQKENI. This CDR3 contains 16 residues. CDR3 loop: CASSPLAAPRTDTQYF. In nucleotides, the CDR3 is TGTGCCAGCTCACCACTAGCGGCACCGCGCACAGATACGCAGTATTTT. Filled out from reference TRBV18 and TRBJ2-3, the complete variable domain reads NAGVMQNPRHLVRRRGQEARLRCSPMKGHSHVYWYRQLPEEGLKFMVYLQKENIIDESGMPKERFSAEFPKEGPSILRIQQVVRGDSAAYFCASSPLAAPRTDTQYFGPGTRLTVL.

This chain joins TRBV24-1 and TRBJ2-7; D is perhaps TRBD1 (5 bases). The CDR3 spans 13 residues. Trimming stripped 2 bases from V and 1 base from J, with 5 bases between. Looked up from germline, CDR1 is KGHDR and CDR2 is SFDVKD. The CDR3 sequence: CATSDSGSYEQYF. Here the CDR3 DNA reads TGTGCCACCAGTGATTCAGGGTCCTACGAGCAGTACTTC.